This record looks at one T cell receptor beta chain sequence and its context. Into CD45RA+ naive and CD45RA-negative memory subsets, the CD4+ cells were split. Per sorted-subset replicate PCR, input was approximately 0.2 ug DNA, representing 30,000 or so T cell genomes. Profiling relied on immunoSEQ multiplex PCR, and the TCRdb table lists in-frame clones only, not all of them. The sample consists of over 2 million clones, 90% to 95% of them appearing once. This entry is derived from a study of shared clonotypes between healthy human individuals. The ends were cut back, 7 bases at V and 0 bases at J, with 12 bases in the middle. The CDR3 runs 15 residues. CDR1 is MDHEN and CDR2 is SYDVKM in the germline V gene.

This clonotype originated in a man younger than 35 in good health. Material for sequencing was naive CD4+ T cells sorted from blood. The sample's subset: CD45RA+ positively selected. V gene TRBV28 combines with J gene TRBJ1-4, with a possible D match to TRBD1 (6 bases). The CDR3 coding sequence is TGTGCCAGCACGGAAGCAGGGGCAACTAATGAAAAACTGTTTTTT. This sequence encodes CASTEAGATNEKLFF.